A selection of T cell receptor beta chains follows, all from one sample in a study of blood T cell repertoires in COVID-19. The repertoire was sequenced with immunoSEQ multiplex PCR; TCRdb's copy has only in-frame clones and lacks some. The table lists more than 200,000 clones, roughly nine tenths of them singletons. Sequences were obtained from peripheral blood. The receptors originated from a woman aged 45-59 years with acute or convalescent COVID-19. Each CDR3 is given with its conserved first and last residue. Fields, in order: clone size, J gene, V gene, D gene, CDR3 DNA, CDR3 protein. D genes are given only for firm matches. The size entry is marked missing in some rows and otherwise reads once, few, many or a size class.

NA | TRBJ2-5 | TRBV27 | TRBD2 | TGTGCCAGCAGTTGGCTAGCGGGGGGTCAAGAGACCCAGTACTTC | CASSWLAGGQETQYF
NA | TRBJ1-4 | TRBV19 | TRBD1 | TGTGCCAGTAGTAGGACAGGGTATAATGAAAAACTGTTTTTT | CASSRTGYNEKLFF
NA | TRBJ2-2 | TRBV28 | TRBD1 | TGTGCCAGCAGTTTCTCGTGGGACAGGAACACCGGGGAGCTGTTTTTT | CASSFSWDRNTGELFF
NA | TRBJ2-7 | TRBV7-9 | NA | TGTGCCAGCAGCTCCCTTCGTATATCGGGAATCTCCTACGAGCAGTACTTC | CASSSLRISGISYEQYF
few | TRBJ2-2 | TRBV18 | NA | TGTGCCAGCTCACCACCAGGGGACACCGGGGAGCTGTTTTTT | CASSPPGDTGELFF
NA | TRBJ2-5 | TRBV6-2/TRBV6-3 | TRBD2 | TGTGCCAGCAGTCGCTTAGCGGGGGGGCCGGAGACCCAGTACTTC | CASSRLAGGPETQYF
NA | TRBJ1-4 | TRBV6-6 | TRBD1 | TGTGCCAGCAGTTACAACAGGGGGGATGAAAAACTGTTTTTT | CASSYNRGDEKLFF
few | TRBJ2-7 | TRBV3-1/TRBV3-2 | TRBD2 | TGTGCCAGCAGCCAAGGGGAAGGCGGGAGGGCTCAGCAGTACTTC | CASSQGEGGRAQQYF
once | TRBJ1-2 | TRBV30 | NA | TGTGCCTGGAGTGGGGCAGGGCGGTTCCGGGGCTACACCTTC | CAWSGAGRFRGYTF
NA | TRBJ1-2 | TRBV29-1 | TRBD1 | TGCAGCGTTGGAGAAGGGACAGGAAGTAACTATGGCTACACCTTC | CSVGEGTGSNYGYTF
once | TRBJ2-1 | TRBV7-3 | NA | TGTGCCAGCAGCCCCATGGGGGCAGTCAATGAGCAGTTCTTC | CASSPMGAVNEQFF
once | TRBJ1-5 | TRBV19 | TRBD1 | TGTGCCAGTGCCCGGGACAGGGGCAATCAGCCCCAGCATTTT | CASARDRGNQPQHF
NA | TRBJ2-2 | TRBV10-3 | NA | TGTGCCATCAGTGTCCAGGGCGGCGCCGGGGAGCTGTTTTTT | CAISVQGGAGELFF
NA | TRBJ2-2 | TRBV5-1 | NA | TGCGCCAGCAGCCCTGTAAGCGTGAACACCGGGGAGCTGTTTTTT | CASSPVSVNTGELFF
NA | TRBJ2-5 | TRBV18 | NA | TGTGCCAGCTCACCCCGAGGTCCAGGGAGGATAGAGACCCAGTACTTC | CASSPRGPGRIETQYF
NA | TRBJ2-1 | TRBV6-2/TRBV6-3 | TRBD1 | TGTGCCAGCAGTTTTGGGGACAGGGATAATGAGCAGTTCTTC | CASSFGDRDNEQFF
NA | TRBJ2-2 | TRBV27 | TRBD2 | TGTGCCAGCAGTTTATTTGGACTAGCGGGAGGGGGAACCGGGGAGCTGTTTTTT | CASSLFGLAGGGTGELFF
few | TRBJ2-3 | TRBV7-2 | NA | TGTGCCAGCAGCTTCGCGAGCGATACGCAGTATTTT | CASSFASDTQYF
NA | TRBJ1-3 | TRBV5-1 | TRBD1 | TGCGCCAGCGGGACAGGGGCGGGAAACACCATATATTTT | CASGTGAGNTIYF
NA | TRBJ2-5 | TRBV7-2 | NA | TGTGCCAGCAGCTTAGCGGGAGGAGAGACCCAGTACTTC | CASSLAGGETQYF
NA | TRBJ2-3 | TRBV19 | NA | TGTGCCAGTAGTACCCCAGGGGATACGCAGTATTTT | CASSTPGDTQYF
NA | TRBJ1-1 | TRBV30 | NA | TGTGCCTGGAGCCCGGACATTGAGAACACTGAAGCTTTCTTT | CAWSPDIENTEAFF
NA | TRBJ1-5 | TRBV11-2 | NA | TGTGCCAGCAGCTTAGACGGAGGGCTTTCCAATCAGCCCCAGCATTTT | CASSLDGGLSNQPQHF
NA | TRBJ2-1 | TRBV19 | NA | TGTGCCAGTAGGCTCCAGGCAGGGGCGAGGAATGAGCAGTTCTTC | CASRLQAGARNEQFF
NA | TRBJ1-6 | TRBV6-4 | TRBD1 | TGTGCCAGTCCGTCCGGGACAGGCGATAGCTCCTATAATTCACCCCTCCACTTT | CASPSGTGDSSYNSPLHF
once | TRBJ1-2 | TRBV2 | TRBD1 | TGTGCCAGCTCACTCGGGCCGGGACAGGGGGGTGACTATGGCTACACCTTC | CASSLGPGQGGDYGYTF
NA | TRBJ1-3 | TRBV11-2 | NA | TGTGCCAGCAGCTTGTCCGCGGGGCCTGGAAACACCATATATTTT | CASSLSAGPGNTIYF
NA | TRBJ2-3 | TRBV3-1/TRBV3-2 | NA | TGTGCCAGCAGCTTTAGCGGAATCACAGATACGCAGTATTTT | CASSFSGITDTQYF
NA | TRBJ2-7 | TRBV11-2 | TRBD1 | TGTGCCAGCAGCTTTACAGGGGGAAAATCCTACGAGCAGTACTTC | CASSFTGGKSYEQYF
NA | TRBJ2-3 | TRBV6-5 | TRBD1 | TGTGCCAGCAGCGCAGACAGGGGATACACAGATACGCAGTATTTT | CASSADRGYTDTQYF
NA | TRBJ2-5 | TRBV7-6 | TRBD1 | TGTGCCAGCAGCTCCGGGACAGGGGGAATGGAGACCCAGTACTTC | CASSSGTGGMETQYF
NA | TRBJ1-6 | TRBV10-1 | NA | TGCGCCAGCATAATCCCCGGTTTTTCAAGGGGTTATTCACCCCTCCACTTT | CASIIPGFSRGYSPLHF
NA | TRBJ2-1 | TRBV15 | NA | TGTGCCACCAGCAGACCTTGGGGAGAATACAATGAGCAGTTCTTC | CATSRPWGEYNEQFF
once | TRBJ2-3 | TRBV12-3/TRBV12-4 | NA | TGTGCCAGCAGCCAGGACCGGGGAGATACGCAGTATTTT | CASSQDRGDTQYF
NA | TRBJ2-1 | TRBV5-8 | NA | TGTGCCAGCAGCGCCTCGGGAGCCGGGGTGTACAATGAGCAGTTCTTC | CASSASGAGVYNEQFF
NA | TRBJ2-6 | TRBV19 | NA | TGTGCCAGTAGGTTCTTACCGACAGTAGTCTCTGGGGCCAACGTCCTGACTTTC | CASRFLPTVVSGANVLTF
NA | TRBJ1-6 | TRBV2 | NA | TGTGCCAGCAGTGCCGGGACAAAAAATTCACCCCTCCACTTT | CASSAGTKNSPLHF
NA | TRBJ2-7 | TRBV7-2 | NA | TGTGCCAGCAGCTTAGCTAGGGGTTACGAGCAGTACTTC | CASSLARGYEQYF
NA | TRBJ2-1 | TRBV3-1/TRBV3-2 | TRBD1 | TGTGCCAGCAGCCAAGACCCTTTGACAGGGAATTCCTACAATGAGCAGTTCTTC | CASSQDPLTGNSYNEQFF
NA | TRBJ1-2 | TRBV5-5 | TRBD1 | TGTGCCAGCAGCTCACAGGGGTCCTATGGCTACACCTTC | CASSSQGSYGYTF
NA | TRBJ2-3 | TRBV10-3 | TRBD2 | TGTGCCATCAGTGCGGGAGGCCCAGATACGCAGTATTTT | CAISAGGPDTQYF
NA | TRBJ1-2 | TRBV19 | NA | TGTGCCAGTAGTATAACGGACAGAACTATGGCTAACTATGGCTACACCTTC | CASSITDRTMANYGYTF
NA | TRBJ1-1 | TRBV6-6 | TRBD1 | TGTGCCAGCAGTCCAAAACAGGGGAGAGGGAACACTGAAGCTTTCTTT | CASSPKQGRGNTEAFF
NA | TRBJ2-1 | TRBV7-3 | TRBD1 | TGTGCCAGCAGCCCGGGGACAGGTTTCAATGAGCAGTTCTTC | CASSPGTGFNEQFF
NA | TRBJ2-7 | TRBV3-1/TRBV3-2 | TRBD2 | TGTGCCAGCAGCCAAGACCGTGAGACTAGCGGGGGGCCTCGCCCTCCCTACGAGCAGTACTTC | CASSQDRETSGGPRPPYEQYF
NA | TRBJ2-7 | TRBV13 | TRBD2 | TGTGCCAGCAGCTTAAGGACGGGAGGGCCGGAGGACGAGCAGTACTTC | CASSLRTGGPEDEQYF
NA | TRBJ2-7 | TRBV18 | TRBD1 | TGTGCCAGCTCACAACCGGGACAGGGACCCCACGAGCAGTACTTC | CASSQPGQGPHEQYF